What follows is one T cell receptor (beta chain) and its context. Clones were sequenced by immunoSEQ multiplex PCR, and TCRdb holds only the in-frame ones, with some missing. The profile shows over 90,000 clones, approximately 92% of them singletons. This CDR3 is built from 15 residues. V was trimmed by 7 bases and J by 0 bases, leaving 15 bases between them. Germline assignment: CDR1 SGHRS and CDR2 YFSETQ. The record originates from a study of blood T cell repertoires in COVID-19. The overall study: From T cells, B-cell-depleted T cells, or PBMCs came the material, which was cDNA or gDNA.

The receptor was derived from a woman in her 50s with COVID-19, enrolled during active disease. The specimen was peripheral blood. This chain uses TRBV5-1 with TRBJ2-3; TRBD2 might be the D (7 bases). CDR3 loop: CASYLGGRSTDTQYF. In DNA form, the CDR3 reads TGCGCCAGCTACCTCGGGGGGCGGAGCACAGATACGCAGTATTTT.